A single sample is the source of the 6 T cell receptor beta chains below, sequenced in a study of human T cells and chemical hapten exposure. Time point meaning: patch test 2, 6 weeks after DPC sensitization. Treatment denoted: therapeutic diphenylcyclopropenone sensitization with weekly scalp DPC. TCRdb re-called the RACE reads with MiXCR, one entry per CDR3 protein. The top ten clones hold about 6.6% of a sample with roughly 30,000 distinct CDR3 sequences, around 10% of them seen once. The sample consisted of whole blood, taken in connection with sensitization to the hapten diphenylcyclopropenone (DPC). The origin of the receptors is a man younger than 45 with alopecia areata. Some clones in this sample may be carry-over from other donors' samples.

This clonotype was counted at least ten times. The gene calls are TRBV7-3 and TRBJ2-3; 7 bases are shared with TRBD1. This CDR3 is 15 amino acids long. CDR1 and CDR2 from the germline V gene are SGHTA and FQGTGA. V shed 5 bases, J shed 2 bases, and the junction held 7 bases outside the gene matches. CDR3 residues: CASSPSGGSTDTQYF. The CDR3, as DNA: TGTGCCAGCAGCCCCTCAGGGGGATCCACAGATACGCAGTATTTT.

By frequency in the sample, this clonotype is medium-sized. This rearrangement joins TRBV29-1 to TRBJ1-5, with TRBD1 as a possible D gene (5 bases). Germline V gene sequence: CDR1 SQVTM, CDR2 ANQGSEA. With 0 bases removed from V and 4 bases from J, the gap between germline ends came to 7 bases. The CDR3 spans 13 residues. The CDR3 reads CSVEETENQPQHF. DNA of the CDR3: TGCAGCGTTGAAGAGACAGAAAATCAGCCCCAGCATTTT.

This clonotype was found many times. The chain employs TRBV11-2 and TRBJ2-5, with 10 bases matching TRBD2. The CDR3 length is 17 residues. The ends lost 0 bases at V and 4 bases at J; junction bases unmatched: 8. CDR1 and CDR2 from the germline V gene are SGHAT and FQNNGV. The CDR3 spells CASSLDGLAAHGETQYF. Here the CDR3 DNA reads TGTGCCAGCAGCTTAGATGGACTAGCGGCCCATGGAGAGACCCAGTACTTC.

This clonotype was seen a few times. The gene calls are TRBV6-4 and TRBJ2-1; the match to TRBD2 covers 14 bases. Unmatched junction bases numbered 3, after V lost 3 bases and J lost 11 bases. The germline V gene has CDR1 MRHNA and CDR2 SNTAGT. The CDR3 spans 14 residues. The CDR3 coding sequence is TGTGCCAGCAGTGAGGGGACTAGCGGGGGTCAGCAGTTCTTC. Protein product: CASSEGTSGGQQFF.

This chain uses TRBV11-2 with TRBJ2-4; 11 positions match TRBD2. Germline assignment: CDR1 SGHAT and CDR2 FQNNGV. This CDR3 is built from 16 residues. The V gene end was trimmed by 5 bases and the J gene end by 4 bases; junction bases not matched to a gene: 7. The CDR3 DNA is TGTGCCAGCAGCGCGTATAGCGGGGGGGTAAAAAACATTCAGTACTTC. Protein: CASSAYSGGVKNIQYF.

The chain combines TRBV19 with TRBJ2-1, with 13 nucleotides matching TRBD2. The CDR3 has 15 amino acids. V trimming: 7 bases; J trimming: 6 bases; junction bases outside the gene matches: 6. Per germline, CDR1 LNHDA and CDR2 SQIVND (reference sequence). The chain's CDR3 is CASNERTSGSNEQFF. CDR3 sequence (DNA): TGTGCCAGTAACGAACGGACTAGCGGGAGCAATGAGCAGTTCTTC.